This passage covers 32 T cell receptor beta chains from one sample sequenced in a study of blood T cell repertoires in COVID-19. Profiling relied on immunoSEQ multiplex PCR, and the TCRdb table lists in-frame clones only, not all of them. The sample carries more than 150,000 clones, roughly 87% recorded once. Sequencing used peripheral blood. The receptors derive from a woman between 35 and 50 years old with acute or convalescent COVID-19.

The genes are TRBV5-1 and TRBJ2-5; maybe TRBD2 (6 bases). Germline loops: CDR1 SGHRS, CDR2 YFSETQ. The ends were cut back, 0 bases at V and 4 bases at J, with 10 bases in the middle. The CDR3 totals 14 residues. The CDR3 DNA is TGCGCCAGCAGCTTGGCCTCAGCGGGAGAGACCCAGTACTTC. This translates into CASSLASAGETQYF.

CDR3 DNA: TGTGCCAGCAGCCCATTCGGGGACAGGGGGCAGGGCTACACCTTC. It is translated as CASSPFGDRGQGYTF. The chain recombines TRBV3-1 (or the pseudogene TRBV3-2) with TRBJ1-2, with 12 bases fitting TRBD1. The V segment lost 4 bases and the J segment 8 bases; nucleotides outside the gene matches: 8. CDR1 LGHDT and CDR2 YNNKEL come from the germline V gene (reference sequence). This CDR3 is 15 amino acids long.

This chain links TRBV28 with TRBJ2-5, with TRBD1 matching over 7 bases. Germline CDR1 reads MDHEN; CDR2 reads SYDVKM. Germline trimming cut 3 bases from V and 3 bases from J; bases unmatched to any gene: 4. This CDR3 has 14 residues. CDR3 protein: CASSFYRGEETQYF. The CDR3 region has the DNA TGTGCCAGCAGTTTTTACAGGGGAGAAGAGACCCAGTACTTC.

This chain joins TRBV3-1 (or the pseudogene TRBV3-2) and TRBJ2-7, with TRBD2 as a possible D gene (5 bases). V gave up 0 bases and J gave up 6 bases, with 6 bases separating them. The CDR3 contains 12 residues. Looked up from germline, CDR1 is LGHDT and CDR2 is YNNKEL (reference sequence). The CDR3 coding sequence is TGTGCCAGCAGCCAAGATGGAGGCGAGCAGTACTTC. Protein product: CASSQDGGEQYF.

The DNA for the CDR3 is TGTGCCAGCAGTTTGGGGAGAGCTTTCTTT. Translating it yields CASSLGRAFF. The rearrangement links TRBV12-3 or TRBV12-4 to TRBJ1-1; no clear D gene. The CDR3 length is 10 residues. Trimming cost V 3 bases and J 10 bases, with 6 bases left between them.

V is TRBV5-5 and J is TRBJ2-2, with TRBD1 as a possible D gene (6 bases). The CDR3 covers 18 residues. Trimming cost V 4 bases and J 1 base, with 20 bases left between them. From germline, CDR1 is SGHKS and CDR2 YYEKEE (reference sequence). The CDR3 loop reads CASSRIVMGARNTGELFF. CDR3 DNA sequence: TGTGCCAGCAGCCGCATCGTTATGGGGGCAAGGAACACCGGGGAGCTGTTTTTT.

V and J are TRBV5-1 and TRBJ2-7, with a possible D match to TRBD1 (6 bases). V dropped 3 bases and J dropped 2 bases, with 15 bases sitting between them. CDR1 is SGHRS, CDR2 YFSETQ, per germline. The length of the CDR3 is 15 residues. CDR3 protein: CASSSLAGVPYEQYF. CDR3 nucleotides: TGCGCCAGCAGCTCGCTGGCAGGGGTCCCCTACGAGCAGTACTTC.

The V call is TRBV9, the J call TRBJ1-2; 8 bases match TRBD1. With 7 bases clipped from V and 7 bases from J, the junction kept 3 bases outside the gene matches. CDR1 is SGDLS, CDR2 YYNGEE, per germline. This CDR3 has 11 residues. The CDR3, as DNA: TGTGCCAGCGGACAGGGAGGTGGCTACACCTTC. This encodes CASGQGGGYTF.

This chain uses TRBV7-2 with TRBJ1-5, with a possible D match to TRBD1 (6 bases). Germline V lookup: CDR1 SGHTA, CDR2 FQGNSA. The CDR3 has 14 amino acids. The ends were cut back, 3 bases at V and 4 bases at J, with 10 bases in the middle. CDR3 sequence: CASSFGQGNQPQHF. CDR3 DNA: TGTGCCAGCAGCTTCGGGCAGGGGAATCAGCCCCAGCATTTT.

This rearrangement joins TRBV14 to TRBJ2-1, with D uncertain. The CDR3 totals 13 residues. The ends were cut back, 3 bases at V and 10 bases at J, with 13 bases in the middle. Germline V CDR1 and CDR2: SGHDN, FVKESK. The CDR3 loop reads CASSQYGSWEQFF. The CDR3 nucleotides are TGTGCCAGCAGCCAGTACGGTTCCTGGGAGCAGTTCTTC.

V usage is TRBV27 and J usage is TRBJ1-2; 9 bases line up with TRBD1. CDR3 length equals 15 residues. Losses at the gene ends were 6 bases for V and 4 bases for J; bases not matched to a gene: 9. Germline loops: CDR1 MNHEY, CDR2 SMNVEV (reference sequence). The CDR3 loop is CASRGLQGQGYGYTF. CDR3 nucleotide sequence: TGTGCCAGCAGGGGTCTACAGGGACAGGGCTATGGCTACACCTTC.

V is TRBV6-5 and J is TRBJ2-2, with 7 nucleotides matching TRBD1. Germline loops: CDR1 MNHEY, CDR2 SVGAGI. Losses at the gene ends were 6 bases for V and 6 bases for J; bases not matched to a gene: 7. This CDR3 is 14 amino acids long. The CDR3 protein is CASRGDRAAGELFF. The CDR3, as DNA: TGTGCCAGCAGAGGCGACAGGGCAGCCGGGGAGCTGTTTTTT.

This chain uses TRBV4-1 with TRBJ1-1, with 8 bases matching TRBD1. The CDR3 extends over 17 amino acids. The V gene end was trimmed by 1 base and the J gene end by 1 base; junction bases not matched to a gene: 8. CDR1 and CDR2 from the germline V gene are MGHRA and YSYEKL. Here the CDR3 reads CASSQVYAGGANTEAFF. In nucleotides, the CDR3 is TGCGCCAGCAGCCAAGTATATGCAGGGGGCGCGAACACTGAAGCTTTCTTT.

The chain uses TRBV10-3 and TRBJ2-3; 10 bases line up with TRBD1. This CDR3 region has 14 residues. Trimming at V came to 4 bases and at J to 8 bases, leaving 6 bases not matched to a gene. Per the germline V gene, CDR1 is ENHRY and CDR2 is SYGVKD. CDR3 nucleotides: TGTGCCATCAGTGGTGGGGACAGGGGTGGTACGCAGTATTTT. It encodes CAISGGDRGGTQYF.

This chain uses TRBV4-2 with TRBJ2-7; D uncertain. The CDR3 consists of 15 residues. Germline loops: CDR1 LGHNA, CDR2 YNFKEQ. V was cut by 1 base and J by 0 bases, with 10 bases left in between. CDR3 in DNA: TGTGCCAGCAGCCAAGTTTCCGTATCCTCCTACGAGCAGTACTTC. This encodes CASSQVSVSSYEQYF.

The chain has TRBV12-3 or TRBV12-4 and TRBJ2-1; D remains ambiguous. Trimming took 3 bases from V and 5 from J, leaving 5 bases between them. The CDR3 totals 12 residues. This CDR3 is CASSFLHNEQFF. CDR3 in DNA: TGTGCCAGCAGTTTCCTCCACAATGAGCAGTTCTTC.

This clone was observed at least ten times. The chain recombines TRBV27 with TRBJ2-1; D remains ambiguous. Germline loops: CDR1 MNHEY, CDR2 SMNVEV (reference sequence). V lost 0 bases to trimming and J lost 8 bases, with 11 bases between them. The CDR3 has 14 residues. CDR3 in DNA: TGTGCCAGCAGTTTATCGTCCCCGTTCGATGAGCAGTTCTTC. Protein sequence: CASSLSSPFDEQFF.

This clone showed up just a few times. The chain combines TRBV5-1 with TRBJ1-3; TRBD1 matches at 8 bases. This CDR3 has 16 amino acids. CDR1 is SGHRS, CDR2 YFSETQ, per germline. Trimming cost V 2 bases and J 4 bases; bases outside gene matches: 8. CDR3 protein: CASSLNQGATGNTIYF. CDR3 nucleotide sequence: TGCGCCAGCAGCTTAAACCAGGGGGCAACGGGAAACACCATATATTTT.

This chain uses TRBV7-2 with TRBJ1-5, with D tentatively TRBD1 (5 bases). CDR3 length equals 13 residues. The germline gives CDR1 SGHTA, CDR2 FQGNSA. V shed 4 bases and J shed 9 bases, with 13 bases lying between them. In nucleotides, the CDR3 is TGTGCCAGCAGCTCCTTAACAGGTGGGCCCCAGCATTTT. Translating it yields CASSSLTGGPQHF.

The chain's CDR3 is CASSSGSKGDEQYF. The CDR3 DNA sequence: TGTGCCAGCAGCTCAGGATCCAAGGGGGACGAGCAGTACTTC. V is TRBV13 and J is TRBJ2-7; weak D call: TRBD1 (6 bases). The length of the CDR3 is 14 residues. V lost 4 bases, J lost 5 bases, and 15 bases lay in between. In germline, CDR1 is PRHDT, CDR2 FYEKMQ (reference sequence).

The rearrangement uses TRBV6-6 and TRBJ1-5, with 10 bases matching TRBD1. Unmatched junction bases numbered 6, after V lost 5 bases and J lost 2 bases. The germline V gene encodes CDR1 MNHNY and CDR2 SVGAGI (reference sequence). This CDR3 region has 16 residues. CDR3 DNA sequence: TGTGCCAGCAGTCGACAGGGGACAGGGGGCAATCAGCCCCAGCATTTT. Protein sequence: CASSRQGTGGNQPQHF.

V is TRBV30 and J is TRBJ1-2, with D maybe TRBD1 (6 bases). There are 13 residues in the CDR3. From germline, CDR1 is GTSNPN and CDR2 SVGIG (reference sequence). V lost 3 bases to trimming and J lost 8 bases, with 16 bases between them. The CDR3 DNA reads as TGTGCCTGGAGGGCCCGACAGGCTAAGGGCTACACCTTC. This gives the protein CAWRARQAKGYTF.

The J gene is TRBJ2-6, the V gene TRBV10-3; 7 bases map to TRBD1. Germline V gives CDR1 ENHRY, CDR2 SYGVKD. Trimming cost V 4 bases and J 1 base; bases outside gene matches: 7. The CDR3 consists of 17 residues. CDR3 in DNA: TGTGCCATCAGTGGACAGGGACCCTCTTCTGGGGCCAACGTCCTGACTTTC. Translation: CAISGQGPSSGANVLTF.

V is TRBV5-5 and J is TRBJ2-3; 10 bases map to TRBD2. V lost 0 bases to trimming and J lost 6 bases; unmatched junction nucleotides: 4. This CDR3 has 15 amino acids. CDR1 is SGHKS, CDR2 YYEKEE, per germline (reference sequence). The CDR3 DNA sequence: TGTGCCAGCAGCTTGGCTAGCGGGGGTTACGATACGCAGTATTTT. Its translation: CASSLASGGYDTQYF. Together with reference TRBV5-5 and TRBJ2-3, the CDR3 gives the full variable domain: DAGVTQSPTHLIKTRGQQVTLRCSPISGHKSVSWYQQVLGQGPQFIFQYYEKEERGRGNFPDRFSARQFPNYSSELNVNALLLGDSALYLCASSLASGGYDTQYFGPGTRLTVL.

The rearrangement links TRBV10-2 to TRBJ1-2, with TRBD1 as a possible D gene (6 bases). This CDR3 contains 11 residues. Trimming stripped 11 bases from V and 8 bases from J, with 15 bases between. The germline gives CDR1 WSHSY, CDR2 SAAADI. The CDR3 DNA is TGCGCCGCCGCGGGGGGCCGGGGCTACACCTTC. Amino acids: CAAAGGRGYTF.

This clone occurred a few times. The CDR3: CASSPPLLAGARDEQFF. The DNA of the CDR3 is TGCGCCAGCAGCCCCCCCTTACTAGCGGGAGCTCGGGATGAGCAGTTCTTC. The chain is built from TRBV4-1 and TRBJ2-1; the match to TRBD2 covers 11 bases. There are 17 residues in the CDR3. Trimming took 4 bases from V and 8 from J; bases not matched to a gene: 13. CDR1 and CDR2 from the germline V gene are MGHRA and YSYEKL.

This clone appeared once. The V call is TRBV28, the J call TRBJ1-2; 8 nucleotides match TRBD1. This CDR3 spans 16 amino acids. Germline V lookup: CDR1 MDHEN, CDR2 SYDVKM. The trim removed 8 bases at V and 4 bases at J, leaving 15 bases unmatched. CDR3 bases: TGTGCCAGCCGAGAGGAGGGACAGGAAGGAGTCTATGGCTACACCTTC. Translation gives CASREEGQEGVYGYTF.

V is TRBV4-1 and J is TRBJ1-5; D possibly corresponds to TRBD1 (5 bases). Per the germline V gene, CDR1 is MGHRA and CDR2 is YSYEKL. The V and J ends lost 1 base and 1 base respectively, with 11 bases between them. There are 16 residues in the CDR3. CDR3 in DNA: TGCGCCAGCAGCCAAGCGTGGGAGGGGAGCAATCAGCCCCAGCATTTT. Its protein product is CASSQAWEGSNQPQHF.

CDR3 loop: CASSPRGREPQHF. CDR3 coding DNA: TGTGCCAGCAGTCCCAGGGGGCGGGAGCCCCAGCATTTT. The chain employs TRBV12-3 or TRBV12-4 and TRBJ1-5; TRBD1 aligns across 8 bases. The CDR3 contains 13 residues. V trimming: 5 bases; J trimming: 8 bases; junction bases outside the gene matches: 5.

The CDR3: CASSPDRDSPLHF. In DNA form, the CDR3 reads TGTGCCAGTAGCCCGGACAGGGATTCACCCCTCCACTTT. This chain connects TRBV19 to TRBJ1-6, with 8 nucleotides matching TRBD1. Germline V gene sequence: CDR1 LNHDA, CDR2 SQIVND (reference sequence). Trimming took 6 bases from V and 8 from J; bases not matched to a gene: 3. The CDR3 has 13 residues.

The CDR3 coding sequence is TGTGCCAGCAGGACCGGACAGGGTTTCGAAAAACTGTTTTTT. Translating it yields CASRTGQGFEKLFF. This chain uses TRBV6-5 with TRBJ1-4, with 8 bases aligning to TRBD1. The V segment lost 6 bases and the J segment 8 bases; nucleotides outside the gene matches: 8. CDR1 is MNHEY, CDR2 SVGAGI, per germline. CDR3 size: 14 residues.

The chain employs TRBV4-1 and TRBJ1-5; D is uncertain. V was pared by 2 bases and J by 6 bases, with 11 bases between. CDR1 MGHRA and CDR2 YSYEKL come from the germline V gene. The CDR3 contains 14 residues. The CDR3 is CASSQTPQVQPQHF. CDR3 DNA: TGCGCCAGCAGCCAAACCCCCCAGGTTCAGCCCCAGCATTTT.